These 21 T cell receptor beta chains were sequenced from one sample in a study of T-cell memory formation after mild COVID-19. TCRdb re-analysed the 5' RACE reads in MiXCR, keeping a single row per CDR3 protein. The sample shows around 300,000 distinct CDR3 sequences, roughly 13% of them seen only once. The sample taken for sequencing was PBMCs or a T cell subset sorted from them (not recorded which). These receptors were obtained from a man between 18 and 29 years old who had mild COVID-19 (a few samples of this study predate the infection). Cell type and time point are not known.

The chain employs TRBV3-1 and TRBJ2-3; D may be TRBD2 (5 bases). Germline V gives CDR1 LGHDT, CDR2 YNNKEL (reference sequence). The V and J ends lost 6 bases and 1 base respectively, with 5 bases between them. The CDR3 contains 12 residues. The CDR3 loop reads CASREGTDTQYF. The CDR3 DNA follows: TGTGCCAGCAGGGAGGGCACAGATACGCAGTATTTT.

The sample holds a few counts of this clonotype. The chain uses TRBV6-2 or TRBV6-3 and TRBJ2-5; 7 nucleotides align to TRBD2. CDR3 length: 14 amino acids. The V and J ends lost 2 bases and 2 bases, in that order; junction bases with no gene match: 2. Germline CDR1 and CDR2: MNHEY and SVGEGT. The CDR3 bases are TGTGCCAGCAGTTACATGGGGGGGCAAGAGACCCAGTACTTC. Amino acids: CASSYMGGQETQYF.

This clonotype was detected a few times. The rearrangement links TRBV9 to TRBJ2-2; 7 bases agree with TRBD2. This CDR3 is 17 amino acids long. CDR1 and CDR2 from the germline V gene are SGDLS and YYNGEE. Trimming cost V 4 bases and J 1 base; bases outside gene matches: 10. The chain's CDR3 is CASSPFPQRGNTGELFF. DNA of the CDR3: TGTGCCAGCAGCCCCTTCCCCCAGCGGGGGAACACCGGGGAGCTGTTTTTT.

This clonotype was detected a few times. The chain joins TRBV12-3 or TRBV12-4 to TRBJ1-5; the match to TRBD1 covers 7 bases. The V segment lost 3 bases and the J segment 3 bases; nucleotides outside the gene matches: 2. The CDR3 is made up of 14 amino acids. CDR3 sequence (DNA): TGTGCCAGCAGTTTCCAGGGGGACAATCAGCCCCAGCATTTT. Protein: CASSFQGDNQPQHF.

The gene calls are TRBV7-9 and TRBJ1-5; D is perhaps TRBD1 (6 bases). This CDR3 has 14 amino acids. The germline gives CDR1 SEHNR, CDR2 FQNEAQ (reference sequence). V gave up 4 bases and J gave up 5 bases, with 12 bases separating them. CDR3 coding DNA: TGTGCCAGCAGCTCCGAACAGGGAGATCAGCCCCAGCATTTT. Its translation is CASSSEQGDQPQHF.

The chain uses TRBV4-2 and TRBJ2-7; D gene unclear. CDR1 is LGHNA, CDR2 YNFKEQ, per germline. Trimming removed 4 bases from V and 3 bases from J, with 25 bases in between. The CDR3 spans 18 residues. DNA for the CDR3: TGTGCCAGCAGCCCCCCTTTCTCAGCTTCCGGTTATCTCTACGAGCAGTACGTC. Translated: CASSPPFSASGYLYEQYV.

This clonotype appeared a few times. The chain combines TRBV4-1 with TRBJ1-3; D is undetermined. V lost 0 bases and J lost 4, with 4 bases in between. There are 13 residues in the CDR3. Per the germline V gene, CDR1 is MGHRA and CDR2 is YSYEKL. The CDR3 loop is CASSQEWGNTIYF. The CDR3 bases are TGCGCCAGCAGCCAAGAGTGGGGAAACACCATATATTTT.

In its sample, this clonotype was seen a few times. CDR3 sequence reads: CSVRGTSPDTQYF. The CDR3 nucleotides read TGCAGCGTTCGCGGGACTAGTCCAGATACGCAGTATTTT. This sequence joins TRBV29-1 and TRBJ2-3; 8 bases agree with TRBD2. From germline, CDR1 is SQVTM and CDR2 ANQGSEA. This CDR3 contains 13 residues. J lost 4 bases, V lost 5 bases, and 5 bases had no gene match.

The sample holds many counts of this clonotype. The genes are TRBV11-1 and TRBJ2-1; TRBD2 agrees at 11 bases. Germline V gene data show CDR1 as SGHAT and CDR2 as FQDESV (reference sequence). V trimming: 4 bases; J trimming: 5 bases; junction bases outside the gene matches: 10. This CDR3 is 17 amino acids long. Here the CDR3 reads CASSSYVLAGGHNEQFF. In DNA form, the CDR3 reads TGTGCCAGCAGCTCATACGTGCTAGCGGGGGGACACAATGAGCAGTTCTTC.

This clonotype appeared many times. This chain links TRBV5-1 with TRBJ1-1; tentative D call: TRBD1 (5 bases). V was cut by 4 bases and J by 0 bases, with 7 bases left in between. The CDR3 is 13 amino acids. CDR1 and CDR2 (germline): SGHRS, YFSETQ. CDR3 residues: CASSRQMNTEAFF. CDR3 coding DNA: TGCGCCAGCAGCCGACAGATGAACACTGAAGCTTTCTTT.

The rearrangement uses TRBV7-6 and TRBJ2-3; a weak D match, TRBD1 (6 bases). The germline V gene encodes CDR1 SGHVS and CDR2 FNYEAQ. V lost 5 bases and J 0 bases, leaving 15 bases between the germline ends. CDR3 length: 16 amino acids. The CDR3 protein is CASSNAGASSTDTQYF. The CDR3 DNA follows: TGTGCCAGCAGCAACGCAGGGGCCTCTAGCACAGATACGCAGTATTTT.

This chain uses TRBV7-9 with TRBJ1-5; TRBD1 is a possible D gene (5 bases). Trimming left V 5 bases short and J 6 bases short, with 14 bases between. CDR1 is SEHNR and CDR2 is FQNEAQ in the germline V gene (reference sequence). The CDR3 consists of 14 residues. CDR3 nucleotides: TGTGCCAGCAGCCCAGACGGGGGGGGTCAGCCCCAGCATTTT. It encodes CASSPDGGGQPQHF.

This clonotype was counted between two and nine times. The J gene is TRBJ2-5, the V gene TRBV19; no reliable D call. V was cut by 4 bases and J by 5 bases, with 11 bases left in between. The CDR3 runs to 13 residues. The germline V gene encodes CDR1 LNHDA and CDR2 SQIVND (reference sequence). CDR3: CASSTYETETQYF. DNA of the CDR3: TGTGCCAGTAGTACCTACGAAACCGAGACCCAGTACTTC.

This clonotype appeared a single time. This chain's CDR3 is CSARDRVANTEAFF. DNA of the CDR3: TGCAGTGCTAGAGATCGGGTAGCGAACACTGAAGCTTTCTTT. This chain links TRBV20-1 with TRBJ1-1; D unclear. Per the germline V gene, CDR1 is DFQATT and CDR2 is SNEGSKA (reference sequence). The CDR3 is made up of 14 amino acids. Trimming took 0 bases from V and 1 from J, leaving 9 bases between them.

This clonotype was counted between two and nine times. J is TRBJ2-5 and V is TRBV7-9; D ambiguous. V was cut by 5 bases and J by 5 bases, with 12 bases left in between. The length of the CDR3 is 13 residues. The germline V gene encodes CDR1 SEHNR and CDR2 FQNEAQ (reference sequence). CDR3 amino acids: CASSGPLQETQYF. The DNA of the CDR3 is TGTGCCAGCAGCGGTCCACTCCAGGAGACCCAGTACTTC. The full variable domain, with the rest looked up from reference TRBV7-9 and TRBJ2-5, is DTGVSQNPRHKITKRGQNVTFRCDPISEHNRLYWYRQTLGQGPEFLTYFQNEAQLEKSRLLSDRFSAERPKGSFSTLEIQRTEQGDSAMYLCASSGPLQETQYFGPGTRLLVL.

This clonotype was picked up a small number of times. V usage is TRBV10-3 and J usage is TRBJ2-7, with D unresolved. V was cut by 3 bases and J by 5 bases, with 11 bases left in between. CDR3 size: 13 residues. Germline CDR1 and CDR2: ENHRY and SYGVKD. The CDR3 nucleotides are TGTGCCATCAGTGATAAGGGTCCGCACGAGCAGTACGTC. Protein sequence: CAISDKGPHEQYV.

CDR3 loop: CASSRPADIQYF. CDR3 sequence (DNA): TGTGCCAGCAGCAGACCGGCAGACATTCAGTACTTC. V gene TRBV6-2 or TRBV6-3 combines with J gene TRBJ2-4, with unresolved D. Germline values: CDR1 MNHEY, CDR2 SVGEGT. With 6 bases removed from V and 8 bases from J, the gap between germline ends came to 11 bases. The CDR3 loop spans 12 amino acids.

This clonotype was counted between two and nine times. The chain employs TRBV6-2 or TRBV6-3 and TRBJ2-7; a weak D match, TRBD1 (6 bases). This CDR3 has 15 residues. The V gene's germline CDR1 is MNHEY and CDR2 SVGEGT. V lost 6 bases to trimming and J lost 5 bases, with 20 bases between them. CDR3 loop: CASSTGSWHLDEQYV. CDR3 DNA: TGTGCCAGCAGCACAGGGTCGTGGCACTTGGACGAGCAGTACGTC.

This clonotype was picked up a small number of times. The genes are TRBV6-5 and TRBJ2-2, with 11 bases lining up with TRBD2. Trimming cost V 6 bases and J 5 bases; bases outside gene matches: 8. In germline, CDR1 is MNHEY, CDR2 SVGAGI. CDR3 length: 16 residues. CDR3 region: CASRLAGGRRTGELFF. The CDR3 DNA follows: TGTGCCAGCAGATTAGCGGGGGGGCGAAGGACCGGGGAGCTGTTTTTT.

This clonotype was counted between two and nine times. The rearrangement joins TRBV7-3 to TRBJ2-3, with D hard to call. The V end lost 1 base, the J end lost 4 bases, and 12 bases lay between the germline ends. Germline V gene sequence: CDR1 SGHTA, CDR2 FQGTGA. The CDR3 totals 15 residues. CDR3 amino acids: CASSLMGLSADTQYF. The DNA of the CDR3 is TGTGCCAGCAGCTTAATGGGCCTAAGCGCAGATACGCAGTATTTT.

This clonotype was seen more than once but under ten times. The rearrangement joins TRBV29-1 to TRBJ2-7; no firm D call. The CDR3 runs 11 residues. Per germline, CDR1 SQVTM and CDR2 ANQGSEA. The germline V and J ends were trimmed by 6 bases and 9 bases, with 15 bases remaining between them. The CDR3 sequence is CSVQATSGQYF. The DNA for the CDR3 is TGCAGCGTGCAGGCCACGTCGGGGCAGTACTTC.